The TCR beta chain described here comes from a study of T-cell reconstitution after alpha-beta-depleted transplantation in children. The TCRbeta library incorporated unique molecular identifiers. TCRdb recomputed calls from the PCR reads with MiXCR, one row per CDR3 protein. This table holds 200,000 to 250,000 distinct CDR3 sequences, about 9.5% found once. V dropped 3 bases and J dropped 6; count of bases not matched to a gene: 4. Germline CDR1 and CDR2: DFQATT and SNEGSKA (reference sequence). The CDR3 is 14 amino acids. This clonotype was counted many times. Specimen: PBMCs from the stem cell graft donor, collected from the stem cell graft. This sequence originates from a human donor who donated a stem cell graft to a child with acute lymphoblastic leukemia. The chain carries TRBV20-1 and TRBJ2-7, with 14 positions matching TRBD2. The CDR3, as DNA: TGCAGTGCTAGGACTAGCGGGGGGGCTTCCGAGCAGTACTTC. As protein: CSARTSGGASEQYF.